The 30 T cell receptor beta chains reported below all come from one sample, sequenced in a study of naive and memory T cell subsets. Study-wide results and caveats: A few larger clonotypes appeared in naive repertoires, especially CD8, possibly memory cells re-expressing CD45RA.

Both TRBC1 and TRBC2 were covered by a beta constant-region primer of two equimolar oligonucleotides. Four rounds of PCR amplified the ligated cDNA using nested alpha and beta constant-region primers plus SP2. One entry per CDR3 protein results from TCRdb running MiXCR on the UMI-ligation and nested PCR reads. Of roughly 100,000 distinct CDR3 sequences in the sample, 13% to 15% were seen once. Antigens of these TCRs are unknown. The sequenced sample consisted of naive CD8+ T cells from blood. The source is a human donor in good health.

V gene TRBV27 combines with J gene TRBJ2-3, with no clear D. With 3 bases removed from V and 0 bases from J, the gap between germline ends came to 10 bases. The germline CDR1 and CDR2 sequences are MNHEY and SMNVEV (reference sequence). This CDR3 has 15 residues. CDR3 DNA sequence: TGTGCCAGCAGTTTTAGTACCTTTAGCACAGATACGCAGTATTTT. It translates to CASSFSTFSTDTQYF.

This clonotype was seen a handful of times. J is TRBJ2-1 and V is TRBV5-4, with a weak D call TRBD2 (6 bases). V shed 2 bases and J shed 8 bases, with 17 bases lying between them. The CDR3 loop spans 15 amino acids. Germline-derived CDR1 and CDR2 are SGHNT and YYREEE (reference sequence). The CDR3 protein is CASSFRGEPEHEQFF. CDR3 DNA: TGTGCCAGCAGCTTTCGCGGGGAACCGGAGCATGAGCAGTTCTTC.

V is TRBV9 and J is TRBJ2-1; possibly TRBD2 for D (6 bases). The CDR3 totals 12 residues. V gave up 5 bases and J gave up 7 bases, with 10 bases separating them. Germline assignment: CDR1 SGDLS and CDR2 YYNGEE. CDR3 DNA sequence: TGTGCCAGCAGTCAAGGAGGGAATGAGCAGTTCTTC. As protein: CASSQGGNEQFF.

The rearrangement uses TRBV9 and TRBJ1-4; D ambiguous. CDR1 is SGDLS and CDR2 is YYNGEE in the germline V gene. Trimming shortened V by 4 bases and J by 0 bases, and 7 bases separated the two germline ends. The CDR3 consists of 14 residues. In DNA, the CDR3 is TGTGCCAGCAGCCGTCTCTCAACTAATGAAAAACTGTTTTTT. Protein product: CASSRLSTNEKLFF.

This clonotype was observed a handful of times. The CDR3 DNA is TGTGCCACCAGCAGAGATCGGGACAGGGGCACCAGCGAGCAGTACTTC. Translating it yields CATSRDRDRGTSEQYF. V usage is TRBV15 and J usage is TRBJ2-7, with 10 positions matching TRBD1. Germline V gives CDR1 LNHNV, CDR2 YYDKDF (reference sequence). The CDR3 loop spans 16 amino acids. With V trimmed by 0 bases and J by 6 bases, 8 bases remained unmatched.

In this sample, this clonotype turned up many times. The DNA for the CDR3 is TGTGCCAGCAGCTTCCCCAATCAGCCCCAGCATTTT. It encodes CASSFPNQPQHF. The V gene is TRBV7-9, the J gene TRBJ1-5; no definite D call. Germline loops: CDR1 SEHNR, CDR2 FQNEAQ (reference sequence). The CDR3 has 12 residues. V lost 3 bases and J lost 3, with 3 bases in between.

A few counts support this clonotype. The CDR3 here is CASSQAGLAGSYEQYF. The CDR3 nucleotides read TGCGCCAGCAGCCAGGCCGGACTAGCGGGCTCCTACGAGCAGTACTTC. The chain employs TRBV4-3 and TRBJ2-7, with 11 bases lining up with TRBD2. The CDR3 contains 16 residues. The junction had 4 bases not matched to a gene; V was cut back by 3 bases and J by 0 bases. The germline V gene encodes CDR1 LGHNA and CDR2 YSLEER.

This chain connects TRBV7-2 to TRBJ2-1; no clear D gene. The germline V and J ends were trimmed by 5 bases and 0 bases, with 11 bases remaining between them. The length of the CDR3 is 15 residues. CDR1 and CDR2 from the germline V gene are SGHTA and FQGNSA. The CDR3 DNA is TGTGCCAGCAGCCCCGAGCTGCCCTCCTACAATGAGCAGTTCTTC. It is translated as CASSPELPSYNEQFF.

This clonotype has just a few counts. The rearrangement uses TRBV20-1 and TRBJ1-3; D possibly corresponds to TRBD1 (5 bases). This CDR3 contains 19 residues. The V end was cut by 4 bases, the J end by 0 bases, with 25 bases between. The germline V gene has CDR1 DFQATT and CDR2 SNEGSKA (reference sequence). The CDR3 here is CSATEGPQIIPSSGNTIYF. In DNA form, the CDR3 reads TGCAGTGCTACGGAGGGACCGCAGATTATACCCTCCTCTGGAAACACCATATATTTT.

The rearrangement links TRBV13 to TRBJ1-2; D remains unclear. This CDR3 spans 14 amino acids. V was shortened by 4 bases and J by 3 bases, with 12 bases between the two germline ends. Germline V CDR1 and CDR2: PRHDT, FYEKMQ (reference sequence). The DNA of the CDR3 is TGTGCCAGCAGCTCGACCCGGGGAGACTATGGCTACACCTTC. Translating gives CASSSTRGDYGYTF. The complete variable domain, with remaining parts taken from reference TRBV13 and TRBJ1-2, reads AAGVIQSPRHLIKEKRETATLKCYPIPRHDTVYWYQQGPGQDPQFLISFYEKMQSDKGSIPDRFSAQQFSDYHSELNMSSLELGDSALYFCASSSTRGDYGYTFGSGTRLTVV.

About this clonotype itself: The junction shows a germline mismatch at one end, possibly a read error. The chain recombines TRBV19 with TRBJ2-1; D remains unclear. Per the germline V gene, CDR1 is LNHDA and CDR2 is SQIVND (reference sequence). The length of the CDR3 is 15 residues. CDR3 DNA sequence: TGTGCCAGTAGTCCAACCGGTTACTCCCACAATGAGCAGTTCTTC. This codes for CASSPTGYSHNEQFF.

The J gene is TRBJ1-2, the V gene TRBV6-2 or TRBV6-3, with D hard to call. This CDR3 is built from 12 residues. V was pared by 2 bases and J by 2 bases, with 3 bases between. Germline V gene data show CDR1 as MNHEY and CDR2 as SVGEGT. The chain's CDR3 is CASSYLNYGYTF. Here the CDR3 DNA reads TGTGCCAGCAGTTACCTAAACTATGGCTACACCTTC.

The rearrangement uses TRBV28 and TRBJ2-4; 7 bases match TRBD1. Trimming took 8 bases from V and 1 from J; bases not matched to a gene: 2. The CDR3 length is 13 residues. Germline CDR1 is MDHEN and CDR2 is SYDVKM. Here the CDR3 DNA reads TGTGCCAGCTCCAGGGGGGCCAAAAACATTCAGTACTTC. This gives the protein CASSRGAKNIQYF.

The chain has TRBV5-4 and TRBJ2-1; 10 nucleotides agree with TRBD2. The CDR3 totals 15 residues. From germline, CDR1 is SGHNT and CDR2 YYREEE (reference sequence). The trim removed 3 bases at V and 6 bases at J, leaving 6 bases unmatched. The CDR3 reads CASSSGTSVLNEQFF. CDR3 DNA: TGTGCCAGCAGCTCCGGGACTAGCGTTCTCAATGAGCAGTTCTTC. Filled out from reference TRBV5-4 and TRBJ2-1, the complete variable domain reads ETGVTQSPTHLIKTRGQQVTLRCSSQSGHNTVSWYQQALGQGPQFIFQYYREEENGRGNFPPRFSGLQFPNYSSELNVNALELDDSALYLCASSSGTSVLNEQFFGPGTRLTVL.

The chain is built from TRBV11-2 and TRBJ2-3, with D possibly being TRBD1 or TRBD2 (7 bases each). Trimming cost V 5 bases and J 2 bases, with 23 bases left between them. The germline V gene has CDR1 SGHAT and CDR2 FQNNGV. The CDR3 extends over 18 amino acids. In DNA, the CDR3 is TGTGCCAGCAGCCCTTCAGGGGGGGGGTTCCTCCTCACAGATACGCAGTATTTT. This encodes CASSPSGGGFLLTDTQYF. The complete variable domain, with remaining parts taken from reference TRBV11-2 and TRBJ2-3, reads EAGVAQSPRYKIIEKRQSVAFWCNPISGHATLYWYQQILGQGPKLLIQFQNNGVVDDSQLPKDRFSAERLKGVDSTLKIQPAKLEDSAVYLCASSPSGGGFLLTDTQYFGPGTRLTVL.

The chain is built from TRBV4-3 and TRBJ2-2, with TRBD1 matching over 8 bases. CDR3 length: 14 amino acids. V trimming: 2 bases; J trimming: 5 bases; junction bases outside the gene matches: 1. CDR1 is LGHNA, CDR2 YSLEER, per germline. In nucleotides, the CDR3 is TGCGCCAGCAGCCAAAGACAGGGGACCGGGGAGCTGTTTTTT. Its protein is CASSQRQGTGELFF.

The chain uses TRBV5-8 and TRBJ2-1; possible D gene TRBD2, 5 bases. The CDR3 has 15 residues. CDR1 SGHTS and CDR2 YDEGEE come from the germline V gene. Trimming removed 4 bases from V and 0 bases from J, with 11 bases in between. Here the CDR3 reads CASSTDGISYNEQFF. Written as DNA, the CDR3 is TGTGCCAGCAGCACCGACGGGATCTCCTACAATGAGCAGTTCTTC.

This clonotype has a count of ten or more. The chain recombines TRBV4-3 with TRBJ1-5, with unresolved D. This CDR3 has 15 residues. Trimming stripped 0 bases from V and 1 base from J, with 7 bases between. Germline CDR1 is LGHNA and CDR2 is YSLEER. Here the CDR3 DNA reads TGCGCCAGCAGCCAAGATCGGGGAAGCAATCAGCCCCAGCATTTT. It yields the protein CASSQDRGSNQPQHF.

CDR3 bases: TGTGCCAGCACCACTACCGGTTACGATGGCTACACCTTC. Translated: CASTTTGYDGYTF. The chain employs TRBV6-5 and TRBJ1-2; no firm D call. Germline CDR1 reads MNHEY; CDR2 reads SVGAGI. This CDR3 has 13 amino acids. The V end was cut by 7 bases, the J end by 6 bases, with 15 bases between.

The rearrangement joins TRBV28 to TRBJ1-2, with D possibly being TRBD1 (5 bases). Germline CDR1 and CDR2: MDHEN and SYDVKM. The V end lost 3 bases, the J end lost 4 bases, and 12 bases lay between the germline ends. CDR3 size: 14 residues. This chain's CDR3 is CASSLSQGGYGYTF. The DNA of the CDR3 is TGTGCCAGCAGTTTGTCGCAGGGCGGCTATGGCTACACCTTC.

V usage is TRBV28 and J usage is TRBJ2-1, with TRBD1 as a possible D gene (5 bases). In germline, CDR1 is MDHEN, CDR2 SYDVKM. The CDR3 sequence is 12 residues long. Trimming removed 8 bases at V and 7 bases at J, with 12 bases between. In nucleotides, the CDR3 is TGTGCCAGCGTAGGGGCAGAAAATGAGCAGTTCTTC. Protein product: CASVGAENEQFF.

V and J are TRBV29-1 and TRBJ2-7; the D call may be TRBD1 or TRBD2 (6 bases each). CDR1 and CDR2 from the germline V gene are SQVTM and ANQGSEA. V was pared by 8 bases and J by 12 bases, with 23 bases between. The CDR3 covers 12 residues. The CDR3 protein is CSPSGARFWRYF. The CDR3 coding sequence is TGCAGCCCCTCGGGGGCCCGCTTTTGGCGGTACTTC.

This clonotype was counted between two and nine times. The V and J genes are TRBV7-6 and TRBJ2-5; 9 positions match TRBD2. CDR3 length: 14 amino acids. The J segment lost 4 bases and the V segment lost 1 base, leaving 1 base of the junction unmatched. Per germline, CDR1 SGHVS and CDR2 FNYEAQ. CDR3 coding DNA: TGTGCCAGCAGCTTAGGAGCGGGAGGAGAGACCCAGTACTTC. Translating it yields CASSLGAGGETQYF.

The chain uses TRBV29-1 and TRBJ2-3; no reliable D call. Germline CDR1 is SQVTM and CDR2 is ANQGSEA. CDR3 length equals 11 residues. V was clipped by 4 bases and J by 3 bases, with 5 bases between them. CDR3 in DNA: TGCAGCGTTGGTCTTACAGATACGCAGTATTTT. This sequence encodes CSVGLTDTQYF.

This clonotype was seen only once. This chain uses TRBV5-1 with TRBJ2-7; D is undetermined. CDR1 SGHRS and CDR2 YFSETQ come from the germline V gene. Deletions cut 4 bases from V and 0 bases from J, with 5 bases between. This CDR3 is built from 12 residues. CDR3 DNA sequence: TGCGCCAGCAGCCAGAACTCCTACGAGCAGTACTTC. This codes for CASSQNSYEQYF.

The V and J genes are TRBV19 and TRBJ1-4, with D perhaps TRBD1 (5 bases). Trimming removed 5 bases at V and 0 bases at J, with 10 bases between. CDR1 and CDR2 (germline): LNHDA, SQIVND (reference sequence). The CDR3 spans 15 residues. The CDR3: CASSWDGATNEKLFF. For the CDR3, the DNA is TGTGCCAGTAGTTGGGACGGTGCAACTAATGAAAAACTGTTTTTT.

This clonotype showed up just a few times. The chain employs TRBV29-1 and TRBJ2-2, with D hard to call. V shed 4 bases and J shed 6 bases, with 3 bases lying between them. The CDR3 sequence is 10 residues long. Germline loops: CDR1 SQVTM, CDR2 ANQGSEA. The CDR3 protein is CSVGSGELFF. CDR3 nucleotide sequence: TGCAGCGTTGGTTCCGGGGAGCTGTTTTTT.

This clonotype was seen many times. The chain has TRBV9 and TRBJ2-3; 8 nucleotides agree with TRBD2. The CDR3 sequence is 16 residues long. Trimming removed 4 bases from V and 2 bases from J; junction bases left unmatched: 9. Germline-derived CDR1 and CDR2 are SGDLS and YYNGEE. The CDR3 DNA follows: TGTGCCAGCAGCTACCCGGGCGGGGGGTTCACAGATACGCAGTATTTT. It codes for CASSYPGGGFTDTQYF.

The rearrangement links TRBV28 to TRBJ2-5; tentative D call: TRBD2 (6 bases). The ends were cut back, 3 bases at V and 0 bases at J, with 11 bases in the middle. Germline V gives CDR1 MDHEN, CDR2 SYDVKM. The CDR3 length is 15 residues. The CDR3 spells CASSFRGLYQETQYF. DNA for the CDR3: TGTGCCAGCAGTTTTCGGGGACTTTACCAAGAGACCCAGTACTTC.

This clonotype appeared a few times. The chain is built from TRBV7-8 and TRBJ1-6, with 7 positions matching TRBD1. Trimming took 3 bases from V and 6 from J; bases not matched to a gene: 2. There are 14 residues in the CDR3. The germline gives CDR1 SGHVS, CDR2 FQNEAQ. The CDR3 loop reads CASSLTGPNSPLHF. The CDR3 DNA follows: TGTGCCAGCAGCTTGACAGGGCCTAATTCACCCCTCCACTTT.